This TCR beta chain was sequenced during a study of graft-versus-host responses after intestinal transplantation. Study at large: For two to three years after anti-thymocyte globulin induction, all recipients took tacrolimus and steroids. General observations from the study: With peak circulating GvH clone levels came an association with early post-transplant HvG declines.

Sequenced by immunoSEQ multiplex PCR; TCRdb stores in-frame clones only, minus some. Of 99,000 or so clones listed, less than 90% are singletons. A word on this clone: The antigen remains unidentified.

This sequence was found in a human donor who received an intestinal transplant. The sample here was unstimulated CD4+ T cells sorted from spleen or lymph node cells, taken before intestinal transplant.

The CDR3 loop is CASSIGTGGQKLFF. In nucleotides, the CDR3 is TGCGCCAGCAGCATAGGGACAGGGGGACAGAAACTGTTTTTT. This chain uses TRBV5-1 with TRBJ1-4; 11 positions match TRBD1. The ends lost 4 bases at V and 11 bases at J; junction bases unmatched: 7. Germline V lookup: CDR1 SGHRS, CDR2 YFSETQ. CDR3 length: 14 residues.